This T cell receptor beta chain was profiled in a study of blood T cells in healthy people across ages. Across the study: About one barcoded beta molecule per two T cells was the capture yield of template switching.

Trimming took off 7 bases at V and 3 bases at J, with 16 bases between the two ends. The CDR3 contains 13 residues. From germline, CDR1 is SQVTM and CDR2 ANQGSEA. Concerning this clonotype: Antigen unknown.

A second PCR, run for roughly 7 to 12 cycles, used a sample-barcoded 5' primer plus a J-beta primer mix. Each cDNA was tagged by a template-switch adaptor containing 12 random nucleotides. TCRdb re-derived calls from the 5' RACE reads in MiXCR, one entry per CDR3 protein. The sample includes 650,000 or so distinct CDR3 sequences, 40% to 65% of them seen just once. Broader study findings: Changes in expanded clonotypes were possibly confounded, as the CMV status of donors was unknown.

With each sample, at least 5 micrograms of total RNA were extracted. Material for sequencing was blood. This sequence originates from a woman of 80 years or more in good health. V usage is TRBV29-1 and J usage is TRBJ2-7; D perhaps matches TRBD1 (6 bases). CDR3 protein: CSAWDIGDYEQYF. The CDR3 DNA is TGCAGCGCCTGGGACATTGGTGACTACGAGCAGTACTTC.